These 22 T cell receptor beta chains came from one sample sequenced in a study of post-analysis software for immune sequencing data. Points from the study as a whole: The study found TRBV5-6, TRBV5-1 and TRBV20-1 among a few TRBV segments more frequent in patients than controls.

Their antigens remain unidentified. Sequencing libraries made from TCR beta cDNA carried unique molecular identifiers. Each CDR3 protein is one row after TCRdb ran MiXCR on the PCR reads. Of 750,000 to 950,000 distinct CDR3 sequences in the sample, about 50% were seen once. Sequenced sample: blood. The source of these receptors is a girl between 10 and 17 years old with multiple sclerosis.

The chain is built from TRBV6-7 and TRBJ2-6, with 8 bases that match TRBD2. TRBV6-7 is sorted into the ORF group, with uncertain function. V was clipped by 2 bases and J by 0 bases; unmatched bases: 18. CDR3 length equals 22 residues. CDR3: CASSYPDVEREPQFSGANVLTF. CDR3 sequence (DNA): TGTGCCAGCAGTTACCCCGACGTGGAGCGGGAGCCCCAATTCTCTGGGGCCAACGTCCTGACTTTC.

The gene calls are TRBV29-1 and TRBJ2-7; D possibly corresponds to TRBD2 (6 bases). The J call may be faulty, since TRBJ2-1 better matches the DNA end. There are 18 residues in the CDR3. Germline CDR1 reads SQVTM; CDR2 reads ANQGSEA. CDR3 sequence: CSVCALRGATTGEDEQFF. The CDR3 nucleotides read TGCAGCGTTTGCGCCCTTAGAGGGGCGACTACTGGGGAGGATGAGCAGTTCTTC.

The chain has TRBV6-2 or TRBV6-3 and TRBJ2-7; 7 bases fit TRBD1. The junction had 11 bases not matched to a gene; V was cut back by 7 bases and J by 2 bases. The CDR3 is made up of 15 amino acids. Germline CDR1 and CDR2: MNHEY and SVGEGT. Here the CDR3 reads CASNGRQGVTYEQYF. The CDR3 nucleotides read TGTGCCAGCAATGGAAGGCAGGGGGTTACCTACGAGCAGTACTTC.

The rearrangement links TRBV29-1 to TRBJ2-5; no clear D. This CDR3 region has 11 residues. Germline CDR1 reads SQVTM; CDR2 reads ANQGSEA. Trimming removed 8 bases from V and 4 bases from J, with 11 bases in between. The CDR3 DNA reads as TGCAGCTCCGCAGTCGGAGAGACCCAGTACTTC. Translating it yields CSSAVGETQYF. Full variable domain (missing parts from reference TRBV29-1 and TRBJ2-5): SAVISQKPSRDICQRGTSLTIQCQVDSQVTMMFWYRQQPGQSLTLIATANQGSEATYESGFVIDKFPISRPNLTFSTLTVSNMSPEDSSIYLCSSAVGETQYFGPGTRLLVL.

This clonotype has more than one count but fewer than ten. This rearrangement joins TRBV7-6 to TRBJ2-3; 11 positions agree with TRBD2. V shed 2 bases, J shed 4 bases, and the junction held 5 bases outside the gene matches. Germline assignment: CDR1 SGHVS and CDR2 FNYEAQ. The CDR3 sequence is 16 residues long. DNA of the CDR3: TGTGCCAGCAGCTTAAGACTACTAGCGGGAGCAGATACGCAGTATTTT. Amino acids: CASSLRLLAGADTQYF.

The chain joins TRBV10-3 to TRBJ2-3; D may be TRBD2 (5 bases). The CDR3 sequence is 16 residues long. V was clipped by 0 bases and J by 1 base, with 11 bases between them. Germline V gene sequence: CDR1 ENHRY, CDR2 SYGVKD. CDR3 residues: CAISESPSIGTDTQYF. CDR3 nucleotide sequence: TGTGCCATCAGTGAGTCGCCTAGCATTGGCACAGATACGCAGTATTTT.

The J gene is TRBJ2-1, the V gene TRBV7-9; weak D call: TRBD1 (6 bases). This CDR3 has 15 residues. Per germline, CDR1 SEHNR and CDR2 FQNEAQ (reference sequence). V gave up 6 bases and J gave up 10 bases, with 22 bases separating them. The CDR3 sequence is CASSPWTATVEEQFF. DNA of the CDR3: TGTGCCAGCAGTCCCTGGACAGCGACGGTTGAGGAGCAGTTCTTC.

This sequence joins TRBV9 and TRBJ2-1; 8 bases line up with TRBD1. From germline, CDR1 is SGDLS and CDR2 YYNGEE. The length of the CDR3 is 14 residues. Unmatched junction bases numbered 11, after V lost 5 bases and J lost 10 bases. The CDR3 protein is CASRETPTGDEQFF. The CDR3 DNA follows: TGTGCCAGCAGAGAAACGCCGACAGGGGACGAGCAGTTCTTC. Full variable domain (missing parts from reference TRBV9 and TRBJ2-1): DSGVTQTPKHLITATGQRVTLRCSPRSGDLSVYWYQQSLDQGLQFLIQYYNGEERAKGNILERFSAQQFPDLHSELNLSSLELGDSALYFCASRETPTGDEQFFGPGTRLTVL.

The rearrangement joins TRBV18 to TRBJ2-7; 8 nucleotides match TRBD1. Per the germline V gene, CDR1 is KGHSH and CDR2 is LQKENI. This CDR3 spans 15 amino acids. With V trimmed by 3 bases and J by 5 bases, 9 bases remained unmatched. The CDR3 region has the DNA TGTGCCAGCTCACCCGGGACAGGTGGTATAGACGAGCAGTACTTC. Amino acids: CASSPGTGGIDEQYF.

The V gene is TRBV12-3 or TRBV12-4, the J gene TRBJ2-5; no definite D call. V gave up 3 bases and J gave up 5 bases, with 4 bases separating them. CDR3 length: 11 amino acids. CDR3: CASSFNETQYF. The CDR3 DNA reads as TGTGCCAGCAGTTTTAACGAGACCCAGTACTTC.

The chain has TRBV7-6 and TRBJ2-5; TRBD2 agrees at 9 bases. CDR1 is SGHVS, CDR2 FNYEAQ, per germline. The J segment lost 5 bases and the V segment lost 4 bases, leaving 8 bases of the junction unmatched. The CDR3 sequence is 15 residues long. CDR3 sequence reads: CASSSSGKTGETQYF. CDR3 in DNA: TGTGCCAGCAGCTCTAGCGGGAAGACTGGGGAGACCCAGTACTTC. Complete variable domain (other parts from reference TRBV7-6 and TRBJ2-5): GAGVSQSPRYKVTKRGQDVALRCDPISGHVSLYWYRQALGQGPEFLTYFNYEAQQDKSGLPNDRFSAERPEGSISTLTIQRTEQRDSAMYRCASSSSGKTGETQYFGPGTRLLVL.

The chain has TRBV5-1 and TRBJ2-4; D remains ambiguous. The tail of the sequence fits TRBJ2-5 better, so the J call may be wrong. CDR1 is SGHRS, CDR2 YFSETQ, per germline. The CDR3 length is 14 residues. This CDR3 reads CASSWNNGQETQYF. CDR3 in DNA: TGCGCCAGCAGCTGGAACAACGGCCAAGAGACCCAGTACTTC.

This clonotype was recorded a few times. The V and J genes are TRBV5-1 and TRBJ2-1, with 8 bases lining up with TRBD2. The CDR3 runs 15 residues. Germline-derived CDR1 and CDR2 are SGHRS and YFSETQ. Unmatched junction bases numbered 8, after V lost 0 bases and J lost 9 bases. CDR3 protein: CASSLASGGPREQFF. The CDR3 bases are TGCGCCAGCAGCTTGGCTTCGGGGGGGCCGCGTGAGCAGTTCTTC.

CDR3 DNA: TGCGCCAGCAGCTGGGCGGGGTTCGGAATCGAGCAGTACTTC. Its translation: CASSWAGFGIEQYF. V is TRBV5-1 and J is TRBJ2-5, with D tentatively TRBD2 (6 bases). Near its end, the DNA agrees better with TRBJ2-7, so the J call may be wrong. The germline V gene has CDR1 SGHRS and CDR2 YFSETQ. The CDR3 length is 14 residues.

This clonotype was seen once. The chain is built from TRBV3-1 and TRBJ1-2; 9 bases are a match to TRBD1. This CDR3 has 18 residues. V lost 2 bases to trimming and J lost 0 bases; unmatched junction nucleotides: 10. Germline CDR1 LGHDT, CDR2 YNNKEL (reference sequence). The CDR3 DNA sequence: TGTGCCAGCAGCCAACTACGGGACAGGGCTCAAGCTAACTATGGCTACACCTTC. It is translated as CASSQLRDRAQANYGYTF.

Only one count was recorded for this clonotype. The chain links TRBV14 to TRBJ2-5, with TRBD2 as a possible D gene (6 bases). The J call is uncertain, as TRBJ2-7 better fits the DNA end. This CDR3 has 13 residues. Looked up from germline, CDR1 is SGHDN and CDR2 is FVKESK. Here the CDR3 DNA reads TGTGCCAGCAGACCCGGGACTTCCTACGAGCAGTACTTC. Amino acids: CASRPGTSYEQYF.

This clonotype was found a few times. The chain combines TRBV4-1 with TRBJ2-7; 13 bases fit TRBD2. J gave up 3 bases and V 3 bases, and 8 bases lay outside the gene matches. The CDR3 consists of 17 residues. CDR1 and CDR2 (germline): MGHRA, YSYEKL. CDR3 residues: CASSQTTSGRAVYEQYF. CDR3 nucleotides: TGCGCCAGCAGCCAGACTACTAGCGGGAGGGCTGTCTACGAGCAGTACTTC.

The CDR3 nucleotides read TGTGCCAGCAGCTTCAGGACAGCTTACAATGAGCAGTTCTTC. As protein: CASSFRTAYNEQFF. The gene calls are TRBV11-1 and TRBJ2-1; TRBD1 might be the D (6 bases). The CDR3 length is 14 residues. Trimming shortened V by 3 bases and J by 4 bases, and 10 bases separated the two germline ends. The germline CDR1 and CDR2 sequences are SGHAT and FQDESV (reference sequence).

The V gene is TRBV28, the J gene TRBJ2-7; unclear D gene. This CDR3 has 14 amino acids. Trimming stripped 2 bases from V and 0 bases from J, with 8 bases between. Per the germline V gene, CDR1 is MDHEN and CDR2 is SYDVKM. The CDR3 spells CASSLISHSYEQYF. CDR3 sequence (DNA): TGTGCCAGCAGTTTAATCTCACACTCCTACGAGCAGTACTTC.

This clonotype was recorded a few times. This chain links TRBV12-3 or TRBV12-4 with TRBJ2-1; 7 bases line up with TRBD2. CDR3 size: 17 residues. Trimming removed 4 bases from V and 6 bases from J; junction bases left unmatched: 15. The CDR3 region is CASSYGVGREGLNEQFF. CDR3 DNA sequence: TGTGCCAGCAGTTATGGTGTGGGCAGGGAGGGCCTCAATGAGCAGTTCTTC.

This sequence joins TRBV5-1 and TRBJ2-7; 7 bases line up with TRBD1. Germline lookup yields CDR1 SGHRS and CDR2 YFSETQ. V gave up 2 bases and J gave up 4 bases; unmatched junction bases: 6. The CDR3 loop spans 14 amino acids. The CDR3 nucleotides read TGCGCCAGCAGCTTTTCGCCCAGGGGGTACGAGCAGTACTTC. The encoded protein is CASSFSPRGYEQYF.

This chain joins TRBV4-1 and TRBJ2-7; 10 bases are shared with TRBD2. The CDR3 is made up of 20 amino acids. With V trimmed by 1 base and J by 0 bases, 15 bases remained unmatched. The germline CDR1 and CDR2 sequences are MGHRA and YSYEKL. This chain's CDR3 is CASSQVAGGRGVRSSYEQYF. The CDR3 DNA reads TGCGCCAGCAGCCAAGTAGCGGGGGGTAGGGGCGTGAGGAGCTCCTACGAGCAGTACTTC.